This note documents a single TCR beta chain sequence. Its antigen is not identified. The source of the sample is a study of cytomegalovirus exposure and HLA in healthy donors. Study-wide results and caveats: According to the study, 160 or so TCR beta chains were cytomegalovirus-associated. A missense variant in DCLRE1C was later tied to TCR beta V- and J-gene trimming. HLA allele associations emerged for about 16,000 TCR beta sequences in a later analysis, at 0.05 false discovery rate.

The PCR contained 60 Vbeta and 13 Jbeta primers. Measured with immunoSEQ multiplex PCR; TCRdb has only the in-frame clones, and not every one. The sample has fewer than 200,000 clones, approximately 80% seen once; the top ten hold roughly 2.6%. The ends lost 5 bases at V and 6 bases at J; junction bases unmatched: 5. This CDR3 region has 15 residues. The germline V gene encodes CDR1 SEHNR and CDR2 FQNEAQ (reference sequence). Material: PBMCs. The TCR comes from a woman aged 40 to 50 in good health and CMV-seropositive. J is TRBJ2-3 and V is TRBV7-9, with TRBD2 identical over 13 bases. The CDR3 region is CASSMGTSGTDTQYF. The CDR3 region has the DNA TGTGCCAGCAGCATGGGGACTAGCGGGACGGATACGCAGTATTTT.